The following is a T cell receptor beta chain sequence with its context. The CDR3 totals 16 residues. The ends lost 5 bases at V and 4 bases at J; junction bases unmatched: 10. Germline V gene lookup returns CDR1 LNHDA and CDR2 SQIVND (reference sequence). The table came from immunoSEQ multiplex PCR; TCRdb's copy has only in-frame clones and leaves some out. This table has 40,000 or so clones, more than 85% appearing once. The data are from a study of T cell changes during pregnancy in multiple sclerosis. Sequenced material: CD4+ T cells from peripheral blood mononuclear cells, taken in the third trimester of pregnancy. This clonotype was sampled from a female donor with multiple sclerosis, enrolled in a pregnancy study. The genes are TRBV19 and TRBJ1-1; 10 nucleotides match TRBD1. CDR3 coding DNA: TGTGCCAGTAGTCATGACAGGGGGCGATTGGGCACTGAAGCTTTCTTT. It is translated as CASSHDRGRLGTEAFF.